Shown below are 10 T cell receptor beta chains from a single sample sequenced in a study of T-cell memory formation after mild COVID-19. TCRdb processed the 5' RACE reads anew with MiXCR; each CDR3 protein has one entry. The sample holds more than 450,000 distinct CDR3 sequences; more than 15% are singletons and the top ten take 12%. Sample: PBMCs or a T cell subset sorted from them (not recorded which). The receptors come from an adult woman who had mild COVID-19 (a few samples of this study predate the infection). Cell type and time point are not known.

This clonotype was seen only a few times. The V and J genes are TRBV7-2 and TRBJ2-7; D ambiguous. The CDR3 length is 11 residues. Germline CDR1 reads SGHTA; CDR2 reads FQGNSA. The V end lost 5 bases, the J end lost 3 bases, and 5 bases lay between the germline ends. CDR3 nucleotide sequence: TGTGCCAGCAGCGTCTACTACGAGCAGTACTTC. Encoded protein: CASSVYYEQYF.

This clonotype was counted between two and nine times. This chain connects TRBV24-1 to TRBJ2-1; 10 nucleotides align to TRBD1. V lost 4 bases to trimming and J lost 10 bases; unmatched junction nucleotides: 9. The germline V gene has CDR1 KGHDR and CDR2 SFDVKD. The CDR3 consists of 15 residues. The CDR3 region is CATSDQGTGAHEQFF. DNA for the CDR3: TGTGCCACCAGTGACCAAGGGACAGGGGCACACGAGCAGTTCTTC.

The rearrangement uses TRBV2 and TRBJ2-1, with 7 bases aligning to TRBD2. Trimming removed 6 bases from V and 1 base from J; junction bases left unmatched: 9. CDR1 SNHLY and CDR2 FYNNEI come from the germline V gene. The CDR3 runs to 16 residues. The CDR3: CASSRTAGQSYNEQFF. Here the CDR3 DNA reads TGTGCCAGCAGCCGAACAGCGGGGCAGTCCTACAATGAGCAGTTCTTC.

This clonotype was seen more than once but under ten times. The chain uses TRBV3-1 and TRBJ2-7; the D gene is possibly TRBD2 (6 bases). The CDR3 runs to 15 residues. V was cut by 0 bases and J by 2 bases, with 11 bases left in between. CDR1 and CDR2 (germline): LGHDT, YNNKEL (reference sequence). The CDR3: CASSQEWRGPYEQYF. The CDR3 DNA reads TGTGCCAGCAGCCAAGAGTGGCGGGGCCCCTACGAGCAGTACTTC.

The CDR3 sequence is CSARAPGLAAKNIQYF. The DNA for the CDR3 is TGCAGTGCTAGAGCACCGGGACTAGCAGCCAAAAACATTCAGTACTTC. This chain connects TRBV20-1 to TRBJ2-4; 9 bases align to TRBD2. With V trimmed by 1 base and J by 0 bases, 4 bases remained unmatched. CDR1 DFQATT and CDR2 SNEGSKA come from the germline V gene (reference sequence). The CDR3 length is 16 residues.

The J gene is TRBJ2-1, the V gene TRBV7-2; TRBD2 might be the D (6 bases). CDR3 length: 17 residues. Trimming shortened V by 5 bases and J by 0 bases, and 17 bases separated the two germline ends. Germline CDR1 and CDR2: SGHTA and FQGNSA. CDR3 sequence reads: CASSGLTSAHSYNEQFF. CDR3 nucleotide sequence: TGTGCCAGCAGCGGGCTGACTAGTGCCCACTCCTACAATGAGCAGTTCTTC.

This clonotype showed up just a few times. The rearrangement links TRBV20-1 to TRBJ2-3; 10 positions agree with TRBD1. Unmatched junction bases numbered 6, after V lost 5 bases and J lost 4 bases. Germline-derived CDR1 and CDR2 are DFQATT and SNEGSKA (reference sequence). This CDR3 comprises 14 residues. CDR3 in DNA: TGCAGTGCTCCCTTGACAGGGGGCGCAGATACGCAGTATTTT. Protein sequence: CSAPLTGGADTQYF.

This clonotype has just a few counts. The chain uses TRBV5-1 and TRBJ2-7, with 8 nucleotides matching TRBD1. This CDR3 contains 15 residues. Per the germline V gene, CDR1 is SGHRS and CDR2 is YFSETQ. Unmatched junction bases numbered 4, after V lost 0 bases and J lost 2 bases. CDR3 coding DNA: TGCGCCAGCAGCTTGGACTGGACAGGGACCTACGAGCAGTACTTC. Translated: CASSLDWTGTYEQYF.

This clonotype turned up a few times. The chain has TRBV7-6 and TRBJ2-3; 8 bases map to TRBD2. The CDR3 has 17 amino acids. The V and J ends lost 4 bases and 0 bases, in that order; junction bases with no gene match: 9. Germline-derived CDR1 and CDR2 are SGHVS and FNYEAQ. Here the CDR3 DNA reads TGTGCCAGCAGCTCCAAGAGGGGCGGGGGGAGCACAGATACGCAGTATTTT. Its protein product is CASSSKRGGGSTDTQYF.

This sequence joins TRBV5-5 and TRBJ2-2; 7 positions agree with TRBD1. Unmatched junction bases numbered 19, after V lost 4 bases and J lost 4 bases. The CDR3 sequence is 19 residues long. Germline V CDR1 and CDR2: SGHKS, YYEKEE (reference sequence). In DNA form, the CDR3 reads TGTGCCAGCAGCCCAGAGGGGGCGGCAGGCCCCTCAGCCACCGGGGAGCTGTTTTTT. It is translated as CASSPEGAAGPSATGELFF.